This T cell receptor (beta chain) appears in the sequencing data of a study of CD8 T cells in Susac syndrome. A quantity of about 0.5 to 1 ug RNA underwent reverse transcription using random hexamers. Amplification of the TCR beta CDR3 was carried out by immunoSEQ multiplex PCR, which spanned a total of 54 Vbeta and 13 Jbeta segments. TCRdb used MiXCR to reprocess the immunoSEQ multiplex PCR reads, holding one entry per CDR3 protein. The sample yields approximately 160,000 distinct CDR3 sequences, over 85% seen once. TCR beta sequences were obtained from blood CD8+ and CD4+ T cells. J was trimmed by 5 bases and V by 7 bases; bases with no gene match: 13. The germline gives CDR1 MDHEN, CDR2 SYDVKM. The CDR3 runs 16 residues.

V is TRBV28 and J is TRBJ2-5; 10 nucleotides agree with TRBD1. Sequencing used CD4+ T cells from PBMCs. This receptor was identified in a human donor in good health. As DNA, the CDR3 is TGTGCCAGCACCGAGACAGGGGGCTCCCTGGGGGAGACCCAGTACTTC. It is translated as CASTETGGSLGETQYF.